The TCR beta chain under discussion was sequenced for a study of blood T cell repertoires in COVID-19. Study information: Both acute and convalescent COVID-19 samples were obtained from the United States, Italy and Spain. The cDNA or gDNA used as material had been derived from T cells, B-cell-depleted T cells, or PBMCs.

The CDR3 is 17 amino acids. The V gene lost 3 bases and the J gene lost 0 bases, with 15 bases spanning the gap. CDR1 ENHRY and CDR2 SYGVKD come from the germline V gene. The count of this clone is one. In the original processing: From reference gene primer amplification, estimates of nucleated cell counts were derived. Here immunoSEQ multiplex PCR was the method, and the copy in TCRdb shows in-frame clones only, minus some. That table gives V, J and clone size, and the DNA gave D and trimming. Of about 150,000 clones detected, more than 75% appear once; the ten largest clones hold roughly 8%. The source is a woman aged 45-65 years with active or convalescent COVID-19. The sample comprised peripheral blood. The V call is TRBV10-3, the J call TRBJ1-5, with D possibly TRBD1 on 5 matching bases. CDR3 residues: CAISELPGGDSNQPQHF. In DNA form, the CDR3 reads TGTGCCATCAGTGAACTCCCCGGGGGTGATAGCAATCAGCCCCAGCATTTT.